This T cell receptor (beta chain) appears in the sequencing data of a study of T cell responses to AZD1222 COVID-19 vaccine. Details on this clone: Its antigen is undetermined.

Points from the study as a whole: Repertoire samples came only from after the peak T cell response.

Clones were sequenced by immunoSEQ multiplex PCR, and TCRdb holds only the in-frame ones, with some missing. The table includes around 120,000 clones, roughly 90% detected once. The CDR3 totals 20 residues. Germline trimming cut 0 bases from V and 0 bases from J; bases unmatched to any gene: 14. CDR1 and CDR2 from the germline V gene are LNHDA and SQIVND (reference sequence). The clonotype originates from an adult in good health. Here the sequenced sample was peripheral blood, taken on day 0 of AZD1222 vaccination. The genes are TRBV19 and TRBJ2-3, with 8 bases fitting TRBD2. The CDR3 protein is CASSIDRRAGAQGSTDTQYF. The CDR3 nucleotides are TGTGCCAGTAGTATAGATCGTCGAGCGGGGGCCCAGGGGAGCACAGATACGCAGTATTTT.